The present T cell receptor beta chain was sequenced within a study of T cell responses to AZD1222 COVID-19 vaccine. Overall study findings and caveats: Donor demographics were predominantly white British with a female majority; clonal diversity may be underestimated. Dominant CD4 TCR responses targeted spike regions 160-218 and 743-854.

As regards this clone: Antigen unknown.

The CDR3 has 16 amino acids. Germline loops: CDR1 MNHEY, CDR2 SVGEGT. The junction had 7 bases not matched to a gene; V was cut back by 5 bases and J by 0 bases. The repertoire was sequenced with immunoSEQ multiplex PCR; TCRdb's copy has only in-frame clones and lacks some. The table lists 95,000 to 150,000 clones, 92% of them singletons, with around 1.7% in the top ten. This TCR was sampled from an adult in good health. Sequencing used peripheral blood, obtained on day 0 of AZD1222 vaccination. The V gene is TRBV6-2 or TRBV6-3, the J gene TRBJ1-1; TRBD1 aligns across 9 bases. CDR3 sequence reads: CASSLWTGALNTEAFF. The CDR3 region has the DNA TGTGCCAGCAGTCTTTGGACAGGGGCCTTGAACACTGAAGCTTTCTTT.